This TCR beta chain was retrieved from a study of shared clonotypes between healthy human individuals. Concerning this clone itself: The antigen remains undetermined.

Regarding the study as a whole: Clonotypes shared by all four donors outscored non-shared clonotypes in generation probability. In four donors, around 5.5% of naive CD4 clonotypes appeared in common.

For sorted subsets, about 200 ng DNA per replicate equaled approximately 30,000 T cell genomes. The data were produced by immunoSEQ multiplex PCR, yet TCRdb's version contains in-frame clones alone and is incomplete. Among about 2.5 million clones, 85% to 95% were seen once, and the ten largest hold about 0.41%. The sequence was obtained from a man in his late teens or twenties in good health. Some clones in this sample may be carry-over from other donors' samples. Sequencing input: naive CD4+ T cells from PBMCs. As to subset: CD45RA+ positively selected.

The CDR3 is CASSLLPSTSGSTDTQYF. The CDR3 nucleotides read TGTGCCAGCAGTCTCCTGCCCTCAACTAGTGGGAGCACAGATACGCAGTATTTT. The J gene is TRBJ2-3, the V gene TRBV27; D possibly corresponds to TRBD2 (5 bases). There are 18 residues in the CDR3. Trimming removed 5 bases at V and 0 bases at J, with 21 bases between. Germline V lookup: CDR1 MNHEY, CDR2 SMNVEV (reference sequence).